The T cell receptor (beta chain) described here comes from a study of Graves' ophthalmopathy and Graves' hyperthyroidism. Study-level background: If no ophthalmopathy appeared within 18 months of follow-up, hyperthyroidism was termed stable.

RNA transcripts provided the template for amplifying TCR beta CDR3 regions. Second-round multiplex PCR came after a first-round RT-PCR that employed HTBI primers. A single record per CDR3 protein comes from TCRdb applying MiXCR to the multiplex PCR reads. The sample records over a million distinct CDR3 sequences, about 35% being singletons. This clonotype was seen repeatedly, ten times or more. Its antigen remains unidentified. V lost 2 bases, J lost 5 bases, and 12 bases lay in between. The CDR3 is made up of 14 amino acids. Whole-study results and caveats: Blood was where most expanded thyroid clonotypes above 0.001 frequency also turned up.

The TCR was taken from an adult man with Graves' hyperthyroidism. The chain recombines TRBV12-3 or TRBV12-4 with TRBJ2-5, with D possibly TRBD1 on 7 matching bases. The sequenced sample consisted of peripheral blood or thyroid tissue (not recorded which). The chain's CDR3 is CASSLLTGRETQYF. The CDR3 bases are TGTGCCAGCAGTTTACTGACAGGGAGGGAGACCCAGTACTTC.